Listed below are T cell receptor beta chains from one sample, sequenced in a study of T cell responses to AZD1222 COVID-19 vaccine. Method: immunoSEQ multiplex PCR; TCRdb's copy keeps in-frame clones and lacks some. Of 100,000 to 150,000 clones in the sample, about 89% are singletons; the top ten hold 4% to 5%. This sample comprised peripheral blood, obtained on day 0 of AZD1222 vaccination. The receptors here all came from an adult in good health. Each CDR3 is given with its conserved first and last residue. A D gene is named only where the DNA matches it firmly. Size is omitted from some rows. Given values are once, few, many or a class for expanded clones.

CASSKRRDQGGGGYEQYF	TGTGCCAGCAGCAAGCGAAGAGACCAGGGAGGTGGTGGATACGAGCAGTACTTC	.	TRBV7-9	.	TRBJ2-7
CASSRQDGELFF	TGTGCCAGCAGTCGACAGGACGGGGAGCTGTTTTTT	.	TRBV14	once	TRBJ2-2
CASSQDSTRRETQYF	TGCGCCAGCAGCCAAGATAGCACCCGGCGAGAGACCCAGTACTTC	.	TRBV4-1	.	TRBJ2-5
CASSFPKYLTGHGYTF	TGTGCCAGCAGTTTTCCCAAATATCTTACAGGTCACGGCTACACCTTC	.	TRBV28	.	TRBJ1-2
CAWAGTGGLTYNSPLHF	TGTGCCTGGGCCGGGACAGGGGGCTTAACCTATAATTCACCCCTCCACTTT	TRBD1	TRBV30	.	TRBJ1-6
CASSLGWRYEQYF	TGTGCCAGCAGTTTAGGTTGGCGCTACGAGCAGTACTTC	.	TRBV28	.	TRBJ2-7
CASSFRAADTQYF	TGTGCCAGCAGCTTCAGGGCAGCAGATACGCAGTATTTT	.	TRBV7-2	.	TRBJ2-3
CASSVLAGDSNEQFF	TGCGCCAGCAGCGTACTAGCGGGAGACTCCAATGAGCAGTTCTTC	TRBD2	TRBV5-1	.	TRBJ2-1
CSVSTGYNYGYTF	TGCAGCGTCTCGACAGGATATAACTATGGCTACACCTTC	.	TRBV29-1	.	TRBJ1-2
CATSEGPYRGYTF	TGTGCCACCAGTGAAGGGCCCTATCGTGGCTACACCTTC	.	TRBV24-1	.	TRBJ1-2
CASKGGGQGTYEQYF	TGTGCCAGCAAGGGGGGCGGACAGGGGACCTACGAGCAGTACTTC	TRBD1	TRBV2	once	TRBJ2-7
CASSRVGSNQPQHF	TGTGCCAGCAGTCGGGTCGGTAGCAATCAGCCCCAGCATTTT	.	TRBV2	.	TRBJ1-5
CASSPRPGVVTEAFF	TGTGCCAGCAGCCCCCGGCCGGGGGTTGTCACTGAAGCTTTCTTT	.	TRBV5-4	.	TRBJ1-1
CASSYPGMRNPVYGYTF	TGTGCCAGCAGCTACCCGGGGATGCGTAATCCCGTCTATGGCTACACCTTC	.	TRBV5-8	.	TRBJ1-2
CASSDSLLAREQYF	TGTGCCAGCAGCGATTCTCTACTAGCGAGGGAGCAGTACTTC	TRBD2	TRBV2	.	TRBJ2-7
CASREHTVLNNEQFF	TGCGCCAGCAGAGAACATACCGTGTTAAACAATGAGCAGTTCTTC	.	TRBV10-2	.	TRBJ2-1
CASSLGAINSGNTIYF	TGTGCCAGCAGCTTAGGTGCCATTAACTCTGGAAACACCATATATTTT	.	TRBV7-2	.	TRBJ1-3
CASSPPPSTSKGELFF	TGCGCCAGCAGCCCCCCTCCGTCAACTAGTAAGGGGGAGCTGTTTTTT	.	TRBV4-1	once	TRBJ2-2
CATHWDNEQFF	TGTGCCACACACTGGGACAATGAGCAGTTCTTC	.	TRBV27	.	TRBJ2-1
CASSQSSHAYEQYF	TGTGCCAGCAGCCAAAGCTCCCATGCATACGAGCAGTACTTC	.	TRBV3-1/TRBV3-2	once	TRBJ2-7
CASSLVGDPVGDTQYF	TGCGCCAGCAGCTTGGTGGGGGACCCAGTGGGAGATACGCAGTATTTT	.	TRBV5-1	once	TRBJ2-3
CASSLVVGYEQFF	TGTGCCAGCAGTTTAGTAGTGGGCTATGAGCAGTTCTTC	.	TRBV12-3/TRBV12-4	.	TRBJ2-1
CASSGIRDRRNTIYF	TGTGCCAGCAGCGGAATCAGGGATCGCCGAAACACCATATATTTT	.	TRBV6-5	.	TRBJ1-3
CASSLGGRKAFF	TGTGCCAGCAGTCTGGGGGGGAGGAAAGCTTTCTTT	.	TRBV28	.	TRBJ1-1
CASSSRGHEQYF	TGTGCCAGCAGTTCCAGGGGACACGAGCAGTACTTC	.	TRBV27	.	TRBJ2-7
CASSLADRASYEQYF	TGCGCCAGCAGCCTGGCGGACAGGGCGTCCTACGAGCAGTACTTC	TRBD1	TRBV5-1	.	TRBJ2-7
CASRESSGSGYTF	TGTGCCAGCCGTGAATCGTCAGGGTCTGGCTACACCTTC	.	TRBV18	.	TRBJ1-2
CASSFLQGEAFF	TGTGCCAGCAGCTTCCTTCAGGGCGAAGCTTTCTTT	.	TRBV11-2	once	TRBJ1-1
CASSLLPLQDSVGTDTQYF	TGCGCCAGCAGCCTCCTTCCTTTACAGGACTCGGTCGGCACAGATACGCAGTATTTT	.	TRBV5-1	.	TRBJ2-3
CASSLDARVNQPQHF	TGTGCCAGCAGCTTAGATGCCAGGGTCAATCAGCCCCAGCATTTT	.	TRBV7-8	.	TRBJ1-5
CASSNGGGWVF	TGTGCCAGCAGTAACGGGGGAGGTTGGGTCTTC	.	TRBV6-2/TRBV6-3	.	TRBJ2-1
CASSQVTSGGGETQYF	TGTGCCAGCAGCCAAGTCACTAGCGGGGGCGGAGAGACCCAGTACTTC	TRBD2	TRBV4-2	.	TRBJ2-5
CAWRKDTTNEKLFF	TGTGCCTGGAGGAAGGATACAACTAATGAAAAACTGTTTTTT	.	TRBV30	.	TRBJ1-4
CACSGYHEQYF	TGCGCCTGCTCGGGGTACCACGAGCAGTACTTC	.	TRBV10-2	.	TRBJ2-7
CASRATGDGQPQHF	TGTGCCAGCAGAGCGACAGGGGACGGGCAGCCCCAGCATTTT	TRBD1	TRBV28	.	TRBJ1-5
CASSQDPAWLAGNEQFF	TGCGCCAGCAGCCAAGATCCGGCATGGCTAGCGGGGAATGAGCAGTTCTTC	TRBD2	TRBV4-3	.	TRBJ2-1
CASTGGYTGELFF	TGTGCCAGTACCGGGGGCTACACCGGGGAGCTGTTTTTT	.	TRBV19	.	TRBJ2-2
CASSFPPSPASEQFF	TGTGCCAGCAGCTTCCCCCCCAGTCCCGCTAGTGAGCAGTTCTTC	.	TRBV5-5	.	TRBJ2-1
CASRTGQGTQETQYF	TGCGCCAGCAGAACGGGACAGGGGACCCAAGAGACCCAGTACTTC	TRBD1	TRBV5-1	few	TRBJ2-5
CASSGRAPEKLFF	TGTGCCAGCAGCGGTCGTGCCCCGGAAAAACTGTTTTTT	.	TRBV7-3	.	TRBJ1-4
CSVERAQGGYTF	TGCAGCGTTGAAAGGGCCCAGGGGGGCTACACCTTC	.	TRBV29-1	once	TRBJ1-2
CASSTSGNTIYF	TGTGCCAGTAGTACCTCTGGAAACACCATATATTTT	.	TRBV19	.	TRBJ1-3
CASSDRGSDTEAFF	TGTGCCAGCAGCGACAGGGGATCAGACACTGAAGCTTTCTTT	TRBD1	TRBV6-5	.	TRBJ1-1
CASRRNIFPGNFSPLHF	TGTGCCAGCAGGCGGAACATTTTCCCGGGAAACTTTTCACCCCTCCACTTT	.	TRBV28	.	TRBJ1-6
CASSQGSWGEQFF	TGTGCCAGCAGCCAGGGGTCGTGGGGTGAGCAGTTCTTC	.	TRBV5-6	few	TRBJ2-1
CASSLKGNSNQPQHF	TGTGCCAGCAGCTTGAAAGGGAACAGCAATCAGCCCCAGCATTTT	.	TRBV11-3	.	TRBJ1-5
CALGTVSYEQYF	TGTGCCTTAGGGACAGTCTCCTACGAGCAGTACTTC	TRBD1	TRBV30	.	TRBJ2-7